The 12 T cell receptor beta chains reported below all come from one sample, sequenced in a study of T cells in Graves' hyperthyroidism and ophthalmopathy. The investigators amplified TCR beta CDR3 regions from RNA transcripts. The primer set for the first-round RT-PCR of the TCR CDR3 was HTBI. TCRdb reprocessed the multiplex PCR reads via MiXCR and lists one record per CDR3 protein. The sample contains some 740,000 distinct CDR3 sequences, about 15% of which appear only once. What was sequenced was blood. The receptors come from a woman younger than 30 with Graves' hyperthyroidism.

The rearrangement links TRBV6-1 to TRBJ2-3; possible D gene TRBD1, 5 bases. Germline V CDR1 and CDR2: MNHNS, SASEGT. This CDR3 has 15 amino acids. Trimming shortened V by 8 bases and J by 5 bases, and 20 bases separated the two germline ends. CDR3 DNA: TGTGCCAGCTTCAGGACAACACTAACGAGAGATACGCAGTATTTT. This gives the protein CASFRTTLTRDTQYF.

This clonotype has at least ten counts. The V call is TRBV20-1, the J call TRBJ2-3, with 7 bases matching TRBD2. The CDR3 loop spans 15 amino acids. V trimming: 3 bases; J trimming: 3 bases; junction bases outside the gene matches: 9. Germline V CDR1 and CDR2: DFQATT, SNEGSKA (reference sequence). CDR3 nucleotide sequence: TGCAGTGCTAGGCTAGCGGAGGACATGACAGATACGCAGTATTTT. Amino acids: CSARLAEDMTDTQYF.

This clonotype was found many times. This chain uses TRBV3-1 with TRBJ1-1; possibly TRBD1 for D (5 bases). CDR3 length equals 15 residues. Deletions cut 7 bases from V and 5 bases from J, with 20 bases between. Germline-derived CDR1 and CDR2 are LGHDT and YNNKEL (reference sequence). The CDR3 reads CASTSRGIRGTEAFF. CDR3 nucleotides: TGTGCCAGCACCTCACGGGGGATTAGAGGAACTGAAGCTTTCTTT.

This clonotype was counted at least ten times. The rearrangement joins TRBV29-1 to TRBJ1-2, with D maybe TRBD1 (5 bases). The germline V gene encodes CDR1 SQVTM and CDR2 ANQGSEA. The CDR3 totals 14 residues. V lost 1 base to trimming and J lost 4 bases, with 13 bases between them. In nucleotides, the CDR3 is TGCAGCGTTGAAGGGGGCAGGGCGACCTATGGCTACACCTTC. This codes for CSVEGGRATYGYTF.

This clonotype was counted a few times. The CDR3 DNA is TGTGCCTGGAGTCGCTACAGCTCAAGGAACACTGAAGCTTTCTTT. Encoded protein: CAWSRYSSRNTEAFF. This sequence joins TRBV30 and TRBJ1-1; D not certain. Trimming removed 2 bases at V and 1 base at J, with 14 bases between. The V gene's germline CDR1 is GTSNPN and CDR2 SVGIG (reference sequence). The CDR3 covers 15 residues.

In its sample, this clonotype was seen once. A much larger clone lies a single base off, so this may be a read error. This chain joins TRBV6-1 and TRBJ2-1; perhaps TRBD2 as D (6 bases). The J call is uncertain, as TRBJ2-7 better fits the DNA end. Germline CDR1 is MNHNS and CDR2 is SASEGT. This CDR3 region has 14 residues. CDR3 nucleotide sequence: TGTGCCAGCGGTAAGGACTACTCCTACAATGAGCAGTACTTC. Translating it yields CASGKDYSYNEQYF.

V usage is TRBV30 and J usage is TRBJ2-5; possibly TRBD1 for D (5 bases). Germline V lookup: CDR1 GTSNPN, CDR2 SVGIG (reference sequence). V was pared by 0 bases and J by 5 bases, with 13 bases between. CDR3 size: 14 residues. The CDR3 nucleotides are TGTGCCTGGAGTGTGCCAACCCCAGGGGAGACCCAGTACTTC. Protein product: CAWSVPTPGETQYF.

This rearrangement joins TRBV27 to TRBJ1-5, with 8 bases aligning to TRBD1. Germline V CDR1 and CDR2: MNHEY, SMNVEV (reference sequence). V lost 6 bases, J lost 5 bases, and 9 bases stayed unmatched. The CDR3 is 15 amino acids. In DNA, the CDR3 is TGTGCCAGCAGATCTCTCGTGACAGGGGATCAGCCCCAGCATTTT. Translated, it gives CASRSLVTGDQPQHF.

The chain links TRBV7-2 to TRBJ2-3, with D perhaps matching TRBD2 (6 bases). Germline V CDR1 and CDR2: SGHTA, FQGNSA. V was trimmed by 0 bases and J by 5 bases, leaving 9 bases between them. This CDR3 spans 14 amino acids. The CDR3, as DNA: TGTGCCAGCAGCTTAGCCCTAGCGAGAGATACGCAGTATTTT. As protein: CASSLALARDTQYF.

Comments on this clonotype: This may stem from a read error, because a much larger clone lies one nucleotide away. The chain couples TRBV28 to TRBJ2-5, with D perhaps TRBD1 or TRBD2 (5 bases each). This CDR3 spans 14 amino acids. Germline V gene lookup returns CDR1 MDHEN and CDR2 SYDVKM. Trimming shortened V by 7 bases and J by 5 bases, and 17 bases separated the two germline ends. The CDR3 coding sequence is TGTGCCAGCACCGCTCCCGGGGCCAGTGAGACCCAGTACTTC. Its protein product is CASTAPGASETQYF.

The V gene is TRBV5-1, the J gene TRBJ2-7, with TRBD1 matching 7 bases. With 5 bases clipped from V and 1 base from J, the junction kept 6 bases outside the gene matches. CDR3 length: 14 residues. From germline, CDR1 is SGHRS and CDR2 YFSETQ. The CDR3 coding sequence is TGCGCCAGCAGTAATCCGGGACAGTCCTACGAGCAGTACTTC. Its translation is CASSNPGQSYEQYF.

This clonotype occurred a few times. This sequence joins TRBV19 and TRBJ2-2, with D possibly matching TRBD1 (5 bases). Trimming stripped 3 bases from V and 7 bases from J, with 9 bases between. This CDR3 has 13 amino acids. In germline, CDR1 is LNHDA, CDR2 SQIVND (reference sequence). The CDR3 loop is CASSIQTDGELFF. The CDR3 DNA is TGTGCCAGTAGTATCCAGACAGACGGGGAGCTGTTTTTT.